This T cell receptor beta chain emerged from a study of monozygotic twins with inflammatory bowel disease. Germline lookup yields CDR1 SGHTA and CDR2 FQGNSA. The CDR3 has 17 residues. Each CDR3 protein gets one entry in TCRdb, which reprocessed the 5' RACE reads and gives no DNA. This sample contains 330,000 or so distinct CDR3 sequences. The TCR originated in a human donor with ulcerative colitis or Crohn's disease, or a healthy co-twin of an affected twin (not recorded which). This chain links TRBV7-2 with TRBJ1-2. The sample was blood. This chain's CDR3 is CASRESSGSRLFYGYTF.